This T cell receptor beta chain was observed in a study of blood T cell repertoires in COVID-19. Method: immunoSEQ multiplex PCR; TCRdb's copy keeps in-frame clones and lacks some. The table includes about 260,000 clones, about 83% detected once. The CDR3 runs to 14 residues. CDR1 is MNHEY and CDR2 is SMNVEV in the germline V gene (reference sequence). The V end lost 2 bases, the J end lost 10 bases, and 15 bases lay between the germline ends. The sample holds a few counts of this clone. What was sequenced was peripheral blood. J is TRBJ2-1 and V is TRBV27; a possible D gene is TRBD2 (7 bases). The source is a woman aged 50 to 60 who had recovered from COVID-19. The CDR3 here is CASSLRPGGPEQFF. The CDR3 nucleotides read TGTGCCAGCAGTTTAAGGCCGGGGGGCCCCGAGCAGTTCTTC.